Here is one TCR beta chain with its context. Its antigen is unidentified. The V end was cut by 3 bases, the J end by 6 bases, with 9 bases between. The germline gives CDR1 SGHDT, CDR2 YYEEEE. The CDR3 extends over 12 amino acids. Profiled with immunoSEQ multiplex PCR; TCRdb holds only in-frame clones, not every one. The repertoire holds some 28,000 clones, with roughly 57% as singletons. This specimen belongs to a study of cytotoxic CD8 clonotypes in ibrutinib-treated CLL. Study findings and constraints: At ibrutinib response, clonality increased, and at progression it declined back toward baseline.

The sequence was obtained from a human donor with chronic lymphocytic leukemia. The J gene is TRBJ1-1, the V gene TRBV5-6, with a possible D match to TRBD1 (5 bases). The sample consisted of PBMCs, taken before ibrutinib treatment. CDR3 sequence reads: CASSYLQAEAFF. CDR3 DNA: TGTGCCAGCAGCTACTTACAGGCTGAAGCTTTCTTT.